The 16 T cell receptor beta chains below were found in one sample sequenced in a study of CD8 T cells in ankylosing spondylitis. Each CDR3 protein is one row after TCRdb ran MiXCR on the 5' RACE reads. The sample lists approximately 88,000 distinct CDR3 sequences; just under 9% were seen once. Material for sequencing was blood, either unsorted or a sorted T cell fraction (not recorded which). These receptors came from a male donor with ankylosing spondylitis or in good health (not recorded which).

This clonotype occurred many times. The genes are TRBV9 and TRBJ2-6; no clear D gene. The CDR3 runs 15 residues. Deletions cut 3 bases from V and 0 bases from J, with 7 bases between. Germline V CDR1 and CDR2: SGDLS, YYNGEE. This CDR3 reads CASSARYSGANVLTF. CDR3 coding DNA: TGTGCCAGCAGCGCTAGATACTCTGGGGCCAACGTCCTGACTTTC.

Regarding this clonotype: The germline gene is not matched at one end of the junction; a read error may be the cause. V gene TRBV5-1 combines with J gene TRBJ2-2; D is tentatively TRBD1 or TRBD2 (5 bases each). Germline assignment: CDR1 SGHRS and CDR2 YFSETQ. The CDR3 is 11 amino acids. The chain's CDR3 is CASSRTGALFF. The CDR3 DNA follows: TGCGCCAGCAGCCGGACCGGGGCGCTGTTTTTT.

This clonotype was observed many times. The J gene is TRBJ2-3, the V gene TRBV10-3; 13 nucleotides match TRBD2. CDR3 size: 14 residues. V dropped 11 bases and J dropped 4; count of bases not matched to a gene: 6. Germline V lookup: CDR1 ENHRY, CDR2 SYGVKD. In nucleotides, the CDR3 is TGTGCCGCCGGGACTAGCGGGGATTCAGATACGCAGTATTTT. Protein product: CAAGTSGDSDTQYF.

This clonotype was seen ten or more times. The chain combines TRBV2 with TRBJ2-7; 8 bases align to TRBD1. V gave up 7 bases and J gave up 4 bases; unmatched junction bases: 9. The CDR3 loop spans 14 amino acids. CDR1 is SNHLY, CDR2 FYNNEI, per germline. In nucleotides, the CDR3 is TGTGCCAGCAACGAACAGGGGGGTTTGTACGAGCAGTACTTC. It is translated as CASNEQGGLYEQYF. Variable domain in full (rest from reference TRBV2 and TRBJ2-7): EPEVTQTPSHQVTQMGQEVILRCVPISNHLYFYWYRQILGQKVEFLVSFYNNEISEKSEIFDDQFSVERPDGSNFTLKIRSTKLEDSAMYFCASNEQGGLYEQYFGPGTRLTVT.

CDR3: CASSLNNRASNQPQHF. For the CDR3, the DNA is TGTGCCAGCAGTTTAAACAACAGGGCTAGCAATCAGCCCCAGCATTTT. V is TRBV12-3 or TRBV12-4 and J is TRBJ1-5; D may be TRBD1 (6 bases). The CDR3 extends over 16 amino acids. The V and J ends lost 2 bases and 0 bases respectively, with 11 bases between them.

The V call is TRBV12-3 or TRBV12-4, the J call TRBJ2-1, with 8 bases matching TRBD1. The junction had 17 bases not matched to a gene; V was cut back by 5 bases and J by 5 bases. The CDR3 sequence is 18 residues long. The DNA of the CDR3 is TGTGCCAGCAGTCCGGGGACCAGGGGGCGCGCGCGAAACAATGAGCAGTTCTTC. Translated, it gives CASSPGTRGRARNNEQFF.

This clonotype occurred many times. The chain is built from TRBV15 and TRBJ1-1; D remains unclear. Germline loops: CDR1 LNHNV, CDR2 YYDKDF (reference sequence). V lost 4 bases, J lost 1 base, and 10 bases lay in between. The CDR3 totals 14 residues. The CDR3 region has the DNA TGTGCCACCAGCACCCCGTCGGGGAACACTGAAGCTTTCTTT. Translated, it gives CATSTPSGNTEAFF.

This clonotype showed up many times. The chain joins TRBV27 to TRBJ2-6, with D possibly matching TRBD1 (5 bases). V was pared by 3 bases and J by 4 bases, with 10 bases between. This CDR3 has 15 residues. CDR1 and CDR2 (germline): MNHEY, SMNVEV (reference sequence). CDR3: CASSFLGVGANVLTF. CDR3 coding DNA: TGTGCCAGCAGTTTCTTAGGGGTCGGGGCCAACGTCCTGACTTTC.

This clonotype was recorded at least ten times. A junction boundary mismatches the germline segment, possibly from a read error. The V call is TRBV7-2, the J call TRBJ2-3, with 10 bases matching TRBD2. The CDR3 loop spans 14 amino acids. Germline CDR1 is SGHTA and CDR2 is FQGNSA. CDR3 DNA sequence: TGCGCCAGCAGCTTAGCGGGGGGAACAGATACGCAGTATTTT. It translates to CASSLAGGTDTQYF.

This clonotype was seen ten or more times. The chain couples TRBV6-5 to TRBJ1-1; D ambiguous. The V gene lost 0 bases and the J gene lost 2 bases, with 10 bases spanning the gap. Germline CDR1 and CDR2: MNHEY and SVGAGI. There are 15 residues in the CDR3. The CDR3 protein is CASSYSYRLNTEAFF. CDR3 in DNA: TGTGCCAGCAGTTACTCGTACAGACTAAACACTGAAGCTTTCTTT.

About this clonotype itself: Mismatch with germline at one junction end may stem from a read error. This chain joins TRBV3-1 and TRBJ1-1; D is perhaps TRBD1 (6 bases). From germline, CDR1 is LGHDT and CDR2 YNNKEL (reference sequence). CDR3 length equals 15 residues. Here the CDR3 DNA reads TGTGCCTGCAGCCAAGGGTTCGGGGGGCGAGCTGAAGCTTTCTTT. As protein: CACSQGFGGRAEAFF.

This clonotype has a count of ten or more. V usage is TRBV5-5 and J usage is TRBJ1-2; weak D call: TRBD1 (6 bases). The CDR3 covers 13 residues. V shed 4 bases and J shed 7 bases, with 14 bases lying between them. Germline V gene lookup returns CDR1 SGHKS and CDR2 YYEKEE (reference sequence). This chain's CDR3 is CASSPQGHGGYTF. As DNA, the CDR3 is TGTGCCAGCAGCCCTCAGGGGCACGGTGGCTACACCTTC.

Many counts were recorded for this clonotype. The gene calls are TRBV12-3 or TRBV12-4 and TRBJ1-5; D is unresolved. CDR3 length: 17 residues. V was cut by 0 bases and J by 2 bases, with 14 bases left in between. CDR3 protein: CASSLAYGESGNQPQHF. CDR3 coding DNA: TGTGCCAGCAGTTTAGCCTACGGCGAATCGGGCAATCAGCCCCAGCATTTT.

This clonotype was recorded only once. This sequence joins TRBV7-9 and TRBJ2-7; weak D call: TRBD1 (5 bases). The germline CDR1 and CDR2 sequences are SEHNR and FQNEAQ (reference sequence). Trimming stripped 2 bases from V and 4 bases from J, with 12 bases between. The CDR3 sequence is 14 residues long. The CDR3, as DNA: TGTGCCAGCAGCTTAACTCCCACAGGATACGAGCAGTACTTC. Translated: CASSLTPTGYEQYF.

This clonotype was counted ten times or more. The genes are TRBV4-2 and TRBJ2-7; D is unclear. Germline V gene sequence: CDR1 LGHNA, CDR2 YNFKEQ. CDR3 length: 16 amino acids. The ends were cut back, 1 base at V and 5 bases at J, with 18 bases in the middle. CDR3 nucleotide sequence: TGTGCCAGCAGCCAAGGGCAGCTATCCAAGAACGACGAGCAGTACTTC. The encoded protein is CASSQGQLSKNDEQYF.

This clonotype was detected a few times. This chain links TRBV7-2 with TRBJ2-1; D remains ambiguous. V lost 5 bases and J 10 bases, leaving 9 bases between the germline ends. Germline assignment: CDR1 SGHTA and CDR2 FQGNSA. The CDR3 extends over 11 amino acids. As DNA, the CDR3 is TGTGCCAGCAGCACCATAGGGGAGCAGTTCTTC. Encoded protein: CASSTIGEQFF.